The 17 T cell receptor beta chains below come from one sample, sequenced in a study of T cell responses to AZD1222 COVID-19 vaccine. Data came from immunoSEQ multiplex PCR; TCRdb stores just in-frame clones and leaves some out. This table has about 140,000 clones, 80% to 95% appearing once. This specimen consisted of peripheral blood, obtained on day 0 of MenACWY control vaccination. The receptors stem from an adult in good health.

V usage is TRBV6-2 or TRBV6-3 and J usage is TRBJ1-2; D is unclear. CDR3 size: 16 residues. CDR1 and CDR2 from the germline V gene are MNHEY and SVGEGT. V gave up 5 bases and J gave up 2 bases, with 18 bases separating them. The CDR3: CASSAHGLAQNYGYTF. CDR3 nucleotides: TGTGCCAGCAGTGCGCACGGACTGGCCCAGAACTATGGCTACACCTTC.

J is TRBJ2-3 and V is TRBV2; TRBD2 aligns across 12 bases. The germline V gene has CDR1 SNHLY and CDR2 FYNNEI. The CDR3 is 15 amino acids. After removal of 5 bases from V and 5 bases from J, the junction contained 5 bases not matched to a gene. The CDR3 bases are TGTGCCAGCAGTCTAGCGGGAGGGCCTGTAGATACGCAGTATTTT. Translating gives CASSLAGGPVDTQYF.

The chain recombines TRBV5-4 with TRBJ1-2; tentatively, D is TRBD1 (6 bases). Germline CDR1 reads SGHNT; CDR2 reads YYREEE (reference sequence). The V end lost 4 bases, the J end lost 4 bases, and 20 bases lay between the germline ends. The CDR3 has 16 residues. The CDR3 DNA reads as TGTGCCAGCAGCCCACGGGGGGCGGGGAGGGCCTATGGCTACACCTTC. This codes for CASSPRGAGRAYGYTF.

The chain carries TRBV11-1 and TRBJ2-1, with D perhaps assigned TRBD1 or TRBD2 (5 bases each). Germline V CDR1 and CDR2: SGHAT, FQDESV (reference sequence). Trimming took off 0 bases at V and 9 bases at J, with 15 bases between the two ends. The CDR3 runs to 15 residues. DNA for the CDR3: TGTGCCAGCAGCTTAGCCGGGCGGGTAGGGGCTGAGCAGTTCTTC. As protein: CASSLAGRVGAEQFF. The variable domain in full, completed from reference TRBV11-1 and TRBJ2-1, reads EAEVAQSPRYKITEKSQAVAFWCDPISGHATLYWYRQILGQGPELLVQFQDESVVDDSQLPKDRFSAERLKGVDSTLKIQPAELGDSAMYLCASSLAGRVGAEQFFGPGTRLTVL.

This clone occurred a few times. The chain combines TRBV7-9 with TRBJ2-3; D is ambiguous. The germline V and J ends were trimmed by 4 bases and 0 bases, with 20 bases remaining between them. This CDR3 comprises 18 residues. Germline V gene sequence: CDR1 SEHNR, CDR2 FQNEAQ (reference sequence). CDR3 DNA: TGTGCCAGCAGCTCCCGAGTTTCACCAGGCACTAGCACAGATACGCAGTATTTT. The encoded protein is CASSSRVSPGTSTDTQYF.

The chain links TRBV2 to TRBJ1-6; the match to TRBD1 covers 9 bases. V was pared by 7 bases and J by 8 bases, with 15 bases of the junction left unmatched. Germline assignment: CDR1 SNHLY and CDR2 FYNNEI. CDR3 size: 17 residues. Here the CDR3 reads CASITPGQGIRDSPLHF. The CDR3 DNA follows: TGTGCCAGCATCACTCCGGGACAGGGTATCAGGGATTCACCCCTCCACTTT.

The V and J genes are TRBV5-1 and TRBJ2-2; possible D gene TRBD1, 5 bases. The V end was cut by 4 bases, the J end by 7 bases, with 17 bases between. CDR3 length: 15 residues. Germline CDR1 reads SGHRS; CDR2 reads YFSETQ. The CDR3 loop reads CASSLLVGQDGELFF. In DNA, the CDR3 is TGCGCCAGCAGCCTGCTTGTGGGGCAAGACGGGGAGCTGTTTTTT.

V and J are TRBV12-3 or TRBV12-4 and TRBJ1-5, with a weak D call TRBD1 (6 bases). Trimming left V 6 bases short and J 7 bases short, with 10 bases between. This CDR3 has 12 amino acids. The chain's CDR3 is CASRTGSQPQHF. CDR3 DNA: TGTGCCAGCAGGACAGGATCCCAGCCCCAGCATTTT.

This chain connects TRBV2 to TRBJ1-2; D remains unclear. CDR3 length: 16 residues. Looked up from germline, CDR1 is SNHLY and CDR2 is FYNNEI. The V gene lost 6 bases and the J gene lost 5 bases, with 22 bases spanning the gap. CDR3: CASSETLWSIEYGYTF. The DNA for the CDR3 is TGTGCCAGCAGCGAAACCCTCTGGTCCATTGAGTATGGCTACACCTTC.

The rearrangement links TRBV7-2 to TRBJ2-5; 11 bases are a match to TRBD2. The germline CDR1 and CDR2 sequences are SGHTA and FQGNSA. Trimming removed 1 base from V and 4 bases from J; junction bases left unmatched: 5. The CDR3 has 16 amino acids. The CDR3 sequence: CASSLELAGGPETQYF. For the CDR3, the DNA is TGTGCCAGCAGCTTAGAGTTAGCGGGGGGGCCAGAGACCCAGTACTTC. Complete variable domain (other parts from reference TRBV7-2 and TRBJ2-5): GAGVSQSPSNKVTEKGKDVELRCDPISGHTALYWYRQSLGQGLEFLIYFQGNSAPDKSGLPSDRFSAERTGGSVSTLTIQRTQQEDSAVYLCASSLELAGGPETQYFGPGTRLLVL.

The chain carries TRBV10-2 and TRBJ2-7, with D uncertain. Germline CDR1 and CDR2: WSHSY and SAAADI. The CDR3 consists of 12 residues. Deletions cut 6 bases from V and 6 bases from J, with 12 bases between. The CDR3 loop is CASRDPLGEQYF. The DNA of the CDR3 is TGCGCCAGCAGGGACCCTTTAGGCGAGCAGTACTTC.

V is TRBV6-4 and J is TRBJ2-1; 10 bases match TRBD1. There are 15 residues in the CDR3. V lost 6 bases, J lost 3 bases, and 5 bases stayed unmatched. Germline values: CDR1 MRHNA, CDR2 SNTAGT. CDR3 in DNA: TGTGCCAGCAGCGATCGGACAGGGGGCTACAATGAGCAGTTCTTC. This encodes CASSDRTGGYNEQFF.

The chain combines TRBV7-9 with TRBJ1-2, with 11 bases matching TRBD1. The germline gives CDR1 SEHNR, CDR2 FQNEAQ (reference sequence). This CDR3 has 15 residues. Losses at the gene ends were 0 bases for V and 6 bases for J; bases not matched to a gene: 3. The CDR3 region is CASSLAGTGGNGYTF. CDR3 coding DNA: TGTGCCAGCAGCTTAGCTGGGACAGGGGGAAATGGCTACACCTTC. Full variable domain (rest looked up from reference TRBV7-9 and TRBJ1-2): DTGVSQNPRHKITKRGQNVTFRCDPISEHNRLYWYRQTLGQGPEFLTYFQNEAQLEKSRLLSDRFSAERPKGSFSTLEIQRTEQGDSAMYLCASSLAGTGGNGYTFGSGTRLTVV.

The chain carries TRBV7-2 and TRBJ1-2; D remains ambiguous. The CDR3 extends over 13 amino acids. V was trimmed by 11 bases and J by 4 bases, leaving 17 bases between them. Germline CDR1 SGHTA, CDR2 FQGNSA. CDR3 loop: CAATGPGPYGYTF. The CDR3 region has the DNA TGTGCCGCTACGGGCCCGGGCCCCTATGGCTACACCTTC.

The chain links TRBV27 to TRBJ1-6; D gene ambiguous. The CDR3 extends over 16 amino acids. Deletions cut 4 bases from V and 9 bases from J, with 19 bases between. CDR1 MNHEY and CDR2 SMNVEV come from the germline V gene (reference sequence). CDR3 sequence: CASSSKHPVFGSPLHF. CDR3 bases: TGTGCCAGCAGTTCAAAACACCCCGTTTTCGGTTCACCCCTCCACTTT.

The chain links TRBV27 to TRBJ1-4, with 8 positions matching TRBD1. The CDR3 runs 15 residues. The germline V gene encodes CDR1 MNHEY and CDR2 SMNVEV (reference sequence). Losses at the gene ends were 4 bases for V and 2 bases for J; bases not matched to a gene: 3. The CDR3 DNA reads TGTGCCAGCAGTTGGCAGGGGGCTACTAATGAAAAACTGTTTTTT. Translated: CASSWQGATNEKLFF.

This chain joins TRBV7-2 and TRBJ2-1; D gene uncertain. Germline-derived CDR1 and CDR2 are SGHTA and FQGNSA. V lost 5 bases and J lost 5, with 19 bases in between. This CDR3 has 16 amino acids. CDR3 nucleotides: TGTGCCAGCAGCCCGATTGGGAATCCCCCCCACAATGAGCAGTTCTTC. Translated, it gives CASSPIGNPPHNEQFF.